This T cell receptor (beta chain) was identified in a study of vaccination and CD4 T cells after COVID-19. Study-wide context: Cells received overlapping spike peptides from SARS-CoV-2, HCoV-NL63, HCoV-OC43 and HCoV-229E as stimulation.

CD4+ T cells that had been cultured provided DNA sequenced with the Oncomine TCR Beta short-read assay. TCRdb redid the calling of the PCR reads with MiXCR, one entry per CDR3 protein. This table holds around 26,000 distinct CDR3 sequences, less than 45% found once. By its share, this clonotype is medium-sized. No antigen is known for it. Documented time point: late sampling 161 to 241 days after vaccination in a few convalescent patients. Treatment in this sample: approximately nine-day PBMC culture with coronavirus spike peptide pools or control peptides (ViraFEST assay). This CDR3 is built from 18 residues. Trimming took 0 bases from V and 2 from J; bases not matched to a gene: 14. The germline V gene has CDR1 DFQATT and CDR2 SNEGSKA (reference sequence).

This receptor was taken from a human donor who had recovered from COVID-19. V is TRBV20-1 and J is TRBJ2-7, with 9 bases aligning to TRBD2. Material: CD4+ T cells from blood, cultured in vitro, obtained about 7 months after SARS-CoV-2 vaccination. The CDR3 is CSARDDWTSEGSTYEQYF. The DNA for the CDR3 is TGCAGTGCTAGAGATGATTGGACTAGCGAAGGGAGCACCTACGAGCAGTACTTC.